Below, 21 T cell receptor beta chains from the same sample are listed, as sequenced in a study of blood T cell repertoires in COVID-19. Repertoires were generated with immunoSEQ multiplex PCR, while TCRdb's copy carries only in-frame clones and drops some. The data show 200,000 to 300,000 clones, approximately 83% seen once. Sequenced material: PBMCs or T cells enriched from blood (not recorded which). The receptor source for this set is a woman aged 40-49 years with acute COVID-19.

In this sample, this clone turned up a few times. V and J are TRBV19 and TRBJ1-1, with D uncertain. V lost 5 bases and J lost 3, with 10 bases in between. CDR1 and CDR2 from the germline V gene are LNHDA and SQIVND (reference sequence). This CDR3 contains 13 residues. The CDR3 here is CASSERVDTEAFF. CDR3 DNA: TGTGCCAGTAGTGAGCGGGTGGACACTGAAGCTTTCTTT.

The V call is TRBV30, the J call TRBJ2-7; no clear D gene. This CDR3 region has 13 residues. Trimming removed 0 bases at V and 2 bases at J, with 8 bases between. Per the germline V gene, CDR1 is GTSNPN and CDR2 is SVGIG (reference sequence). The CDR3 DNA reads TGTGCCTGGAGTGTTGCTTGGCCCTACGAGCAGTACTTC. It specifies CAWSVAWPYEQYF.

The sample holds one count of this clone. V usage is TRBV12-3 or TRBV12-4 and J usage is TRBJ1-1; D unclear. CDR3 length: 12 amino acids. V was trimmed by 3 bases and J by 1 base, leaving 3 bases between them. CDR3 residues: CASSFGNTEAFF. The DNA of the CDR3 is TGTGCCAGCAGTTTCGGGAACACTGAAGCTTTCTTT.

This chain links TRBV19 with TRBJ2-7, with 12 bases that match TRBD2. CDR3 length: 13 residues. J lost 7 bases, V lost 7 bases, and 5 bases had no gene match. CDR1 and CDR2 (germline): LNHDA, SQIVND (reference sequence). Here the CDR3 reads CASKTSGSYEQYF. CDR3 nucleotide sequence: TGTGCCAGTAAGACTAGCGGGAGTTATGAGCAGTACTTC. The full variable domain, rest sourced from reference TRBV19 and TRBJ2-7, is DGGITQSPKYLFRKEGQNVTLSCEQNLNHDAMYWYRQDPGQGLRLIYYSQIVNDFQKGDIAEGYSVSREKKESFPLTVTSAQKNPTAFYLCASKTSGSYEQYFGPGTRLTVT.

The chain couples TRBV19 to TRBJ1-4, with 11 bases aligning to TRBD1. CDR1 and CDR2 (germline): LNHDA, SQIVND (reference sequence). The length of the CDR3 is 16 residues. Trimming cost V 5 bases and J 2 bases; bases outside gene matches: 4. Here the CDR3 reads CASSGQGARTNEKLFF. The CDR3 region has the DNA TGTGCCAGTAGTGGACAGGGGGCGCGGACTAATGAAAAACTGTTTTTT.

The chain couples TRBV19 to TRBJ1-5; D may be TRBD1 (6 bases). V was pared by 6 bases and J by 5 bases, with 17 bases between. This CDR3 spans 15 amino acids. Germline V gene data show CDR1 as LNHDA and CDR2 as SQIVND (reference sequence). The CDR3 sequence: CASSSGQPEDQPQHF. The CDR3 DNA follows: TGTGCCAGTAGCTCTGGACAGCCGGAAGATCAGCCCCAGCATTTT.

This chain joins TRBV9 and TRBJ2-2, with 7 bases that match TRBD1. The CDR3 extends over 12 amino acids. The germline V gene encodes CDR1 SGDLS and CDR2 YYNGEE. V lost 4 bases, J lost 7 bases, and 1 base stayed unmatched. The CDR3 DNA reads TGTGCCAGCAGCTCAGGGGGCGGGGAGCTGTTTTTT. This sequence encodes CASSSGGGELFF.

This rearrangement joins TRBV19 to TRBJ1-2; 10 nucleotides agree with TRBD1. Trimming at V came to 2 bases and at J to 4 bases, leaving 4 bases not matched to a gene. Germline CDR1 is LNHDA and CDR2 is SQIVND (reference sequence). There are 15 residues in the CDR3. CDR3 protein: CASSIRGQGIYGYTF. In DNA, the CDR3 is TGTGCCAGTAGTATAAGGGGACAGGGGATCTATGGCTACACCTTC.

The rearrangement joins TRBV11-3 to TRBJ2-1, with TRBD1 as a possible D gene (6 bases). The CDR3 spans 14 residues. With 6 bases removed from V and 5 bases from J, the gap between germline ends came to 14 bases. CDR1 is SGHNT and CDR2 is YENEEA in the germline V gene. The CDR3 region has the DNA TGTGCCAGCAGAACACAGGGTCTTAACAATGAGCAGTTCTTC. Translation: CASRTQGLNNEQFF.

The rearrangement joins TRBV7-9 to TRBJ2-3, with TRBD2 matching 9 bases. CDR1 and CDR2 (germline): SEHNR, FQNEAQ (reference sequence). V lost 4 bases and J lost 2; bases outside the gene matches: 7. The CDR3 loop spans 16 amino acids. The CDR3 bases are TGTGCCAGCAGCTCTTCGACTAGCGGCAACACAGATACGCAGTATTTT. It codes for CASSSSTSGNTDTQYF.

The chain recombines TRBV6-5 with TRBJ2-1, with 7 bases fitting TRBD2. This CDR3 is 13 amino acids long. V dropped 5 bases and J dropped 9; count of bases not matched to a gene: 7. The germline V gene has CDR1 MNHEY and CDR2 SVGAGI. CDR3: CASSNPSGGEQFF. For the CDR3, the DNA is TGTGCCAGCAGTAACCCTAGCGGCGGTGAGCAGTTCTTC.

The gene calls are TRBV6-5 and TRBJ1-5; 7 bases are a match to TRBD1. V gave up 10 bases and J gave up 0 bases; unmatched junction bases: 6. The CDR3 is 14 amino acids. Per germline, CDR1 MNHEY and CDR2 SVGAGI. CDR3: CATTEGASNQPQHF. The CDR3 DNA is TGTGCCACCACAGAGGGGGCTAGCAATCAGCCCCAGCATTTT.

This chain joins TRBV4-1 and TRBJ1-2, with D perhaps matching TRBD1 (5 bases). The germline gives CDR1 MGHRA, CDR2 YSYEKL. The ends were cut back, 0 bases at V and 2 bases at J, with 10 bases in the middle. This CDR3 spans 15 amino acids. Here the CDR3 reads CASSQDQGRNYGYTF. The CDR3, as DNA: TGCGCCAGCAGCCAAGATCAGGGCAGGAACTATGGCTACACCTTC.

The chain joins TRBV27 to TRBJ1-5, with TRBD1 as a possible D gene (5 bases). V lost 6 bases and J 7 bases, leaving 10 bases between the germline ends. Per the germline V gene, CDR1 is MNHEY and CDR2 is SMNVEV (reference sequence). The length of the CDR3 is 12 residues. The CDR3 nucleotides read TGTGCCAGCAGCAAGACAGTACAGCCCCAGCATTTT. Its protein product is CASSKTVQPQHF.

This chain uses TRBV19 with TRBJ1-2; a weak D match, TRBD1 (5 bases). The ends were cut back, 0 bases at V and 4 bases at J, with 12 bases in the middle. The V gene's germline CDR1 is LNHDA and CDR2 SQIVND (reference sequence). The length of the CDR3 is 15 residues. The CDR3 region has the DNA TGTGCCAGTAGTATAGAAGGGGCGCAGGTCTATGGCTACACCTTC. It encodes CASSIEGAQVYGYTF.

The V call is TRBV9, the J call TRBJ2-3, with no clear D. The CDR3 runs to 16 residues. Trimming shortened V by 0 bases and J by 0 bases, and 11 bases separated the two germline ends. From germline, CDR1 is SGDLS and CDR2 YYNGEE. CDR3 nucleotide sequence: TGTGCCAGCAGCGTAGGTGGCGGAACTAGCACAGATACGCAGTATTTT. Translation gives CASSVGGGTSTDTQYF. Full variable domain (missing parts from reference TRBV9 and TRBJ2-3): DSGVTQTPKHLITATGQRVTLRCSPRSGDLSVYWYQQSLDQGLQFLIQYYNGEERAKGNILERFSAQQFPDLHSELNLSSLELGDSALYFCASSVGGGTSTDTQYFGPGTRLTVL.

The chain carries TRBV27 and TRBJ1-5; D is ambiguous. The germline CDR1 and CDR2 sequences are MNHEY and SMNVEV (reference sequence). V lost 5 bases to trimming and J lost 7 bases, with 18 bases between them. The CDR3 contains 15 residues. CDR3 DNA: TGTGCCAGCAGTCCCACCTCAGACGGCGGACAGCCCCAGCATTTT. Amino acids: CASSPTSDGGQPQHF.

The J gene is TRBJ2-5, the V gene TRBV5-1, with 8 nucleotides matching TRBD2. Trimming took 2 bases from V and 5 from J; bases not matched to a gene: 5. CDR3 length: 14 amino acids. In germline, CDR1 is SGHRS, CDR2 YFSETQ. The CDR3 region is CASSFTGGGETQYF. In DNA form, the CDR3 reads TGCGCCAGCAGCTTCACGGGAGGGGGGGAGACCCAGTACTTC.

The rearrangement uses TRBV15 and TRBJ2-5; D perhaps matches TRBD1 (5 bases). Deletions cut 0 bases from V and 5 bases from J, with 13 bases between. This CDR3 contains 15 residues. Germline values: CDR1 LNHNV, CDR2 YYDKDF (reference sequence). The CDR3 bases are TGTGCCACCAGCAGAGATCAGGGCTTGGGGGAGACCCAGTACTTC. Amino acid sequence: CATSRDQGLGETQYF.

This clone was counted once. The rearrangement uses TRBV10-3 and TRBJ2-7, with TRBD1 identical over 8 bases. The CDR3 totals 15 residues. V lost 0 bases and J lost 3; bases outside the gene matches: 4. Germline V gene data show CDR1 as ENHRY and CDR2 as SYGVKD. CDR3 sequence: CAISESPDRDYEQYF. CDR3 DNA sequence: TGTGCCATCAGTGAGTCCCCGGACAGGGACTACGAGCAGTACTTC.

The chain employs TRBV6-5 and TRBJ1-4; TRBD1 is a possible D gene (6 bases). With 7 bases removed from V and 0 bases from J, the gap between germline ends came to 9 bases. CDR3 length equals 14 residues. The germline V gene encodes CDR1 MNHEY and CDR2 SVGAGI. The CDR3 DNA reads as TGTGCCAGCACGGACAGTTCAACTAATGAAAAACTGTTTTTT. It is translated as CASTDSSTNEKLFF.